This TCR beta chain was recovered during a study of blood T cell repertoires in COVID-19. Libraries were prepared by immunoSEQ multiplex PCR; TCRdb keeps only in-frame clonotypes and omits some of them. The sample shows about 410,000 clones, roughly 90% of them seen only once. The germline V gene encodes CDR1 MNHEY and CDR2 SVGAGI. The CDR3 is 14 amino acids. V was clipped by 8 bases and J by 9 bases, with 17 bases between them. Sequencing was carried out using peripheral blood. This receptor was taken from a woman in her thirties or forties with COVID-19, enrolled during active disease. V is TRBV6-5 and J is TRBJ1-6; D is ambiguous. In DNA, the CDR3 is TGTGCCAGCCGGACGGAGGCTGGGATTTCACCCCTCCACTTT. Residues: CASRTEAGISPLHF.